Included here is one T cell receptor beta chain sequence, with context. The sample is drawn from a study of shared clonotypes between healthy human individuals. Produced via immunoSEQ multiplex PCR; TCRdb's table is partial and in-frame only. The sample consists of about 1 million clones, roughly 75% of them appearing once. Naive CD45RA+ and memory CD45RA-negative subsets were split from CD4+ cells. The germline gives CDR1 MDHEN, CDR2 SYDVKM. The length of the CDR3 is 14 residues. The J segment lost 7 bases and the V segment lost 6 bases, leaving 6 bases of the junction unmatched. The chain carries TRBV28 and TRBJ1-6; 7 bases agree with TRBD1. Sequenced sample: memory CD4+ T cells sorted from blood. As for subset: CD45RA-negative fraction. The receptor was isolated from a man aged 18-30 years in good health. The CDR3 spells CASSPGQANSPLHF. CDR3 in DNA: TGTGCCAGCAGCCCCGGACAGGCAAATTCACCCCTCCACTTT.